The clone carrying this T cell receptor beta chain has just one count. What it recognizes is unknown. This record belongs to a study of cytomegalovirus exposure and HLA in healthy donors. For the study at large: The study placed approximately 81% of its approximately 400 genotyped donors in the Caucasian-associated ancestry cluster. Overall study results and limits: The authors confirmed in vitro that three CMV-associated chains were specific for CMV antigens.

Primers for the PCR totalled 60 Vbeta and 13 Jbeta. Sequencing was performed with immunoSEQ multiplex PCR; in TCRdb, only in-frame clones are kept and a portion is missing. Among approximately 220,000 clones listed, roughly 83% were seen once. The length of the CDR3 is 16 residues. V was clipped by 5 bases and J by 8 bases; unmatched bases: 9. Germline CDR1 SGHNT, CDR2 YYREEE (reference sequence). This sequence was found in a boy between 2 and 10 years old in good health and CMV-seronegative. The material sequenced was PBMCs. The genes are TRBV5-4 and TRBJ2-1; 14 bases are shared with TRBD2. This chain's CDR3 is CASSPGLAGGLDEQFF. CDR3 coding DNA: TGTGCCAGCAGTCCTGGACTAGCGGGGGGTTTGGATGAGCAGTTCTTC.